This T cell receptor beta chain was observed in a study of T cells after posttransplantation cyclophosphamide. Overall study results and limits: Blood and skin or GI T cell repertoires showed limited TRB overlap. Later blood repertoires were often dominated by clones from the donor CD8+ memory compartment. TRB clonality was highly associated with recipient CMV seropositivity and reactivation.

A remark on this clone: Its target is unknown.

Trimming took 6 bases from V and 0 from J, leaving 14 bases between them. The CDR3 totals 15 residues. Germline lookup yields CDR1 MNHEY and CDR2 SMNVEV (reference sequence). The repertoire was sequenced with immunoSEQ multiplex PCR; TCRdb's copy has only in-frame clones and lacks some. The sample records around 18,000 clones, about 77% being singletons. Cyclophosphamide on days +3 and +4 followed busulfan-fludarabine conditioning and a marrow graft. The source is a female patient between 40 and 55 years old who received an allogeneic stem cell transplant from a related donor, was CMV-positive, and had no GVHD. Some T cells may trace back to the graft donor. This sample comprised CD8+ T cells sorted from PBMCs, obtained 1,800 to 2,000 days after a stem cell transplant with posttransplant cyclophosphamide. The V and J genes are TRBV27 and TRBJ1-1, with unresolved D. CDR3 protein: CASSPSGGLNTEAFF. CDR3 DNA sequence: TGTGCCAGCAGCCCTAGTGGAGGATTGAACACTGAAGCTTTCTTT.